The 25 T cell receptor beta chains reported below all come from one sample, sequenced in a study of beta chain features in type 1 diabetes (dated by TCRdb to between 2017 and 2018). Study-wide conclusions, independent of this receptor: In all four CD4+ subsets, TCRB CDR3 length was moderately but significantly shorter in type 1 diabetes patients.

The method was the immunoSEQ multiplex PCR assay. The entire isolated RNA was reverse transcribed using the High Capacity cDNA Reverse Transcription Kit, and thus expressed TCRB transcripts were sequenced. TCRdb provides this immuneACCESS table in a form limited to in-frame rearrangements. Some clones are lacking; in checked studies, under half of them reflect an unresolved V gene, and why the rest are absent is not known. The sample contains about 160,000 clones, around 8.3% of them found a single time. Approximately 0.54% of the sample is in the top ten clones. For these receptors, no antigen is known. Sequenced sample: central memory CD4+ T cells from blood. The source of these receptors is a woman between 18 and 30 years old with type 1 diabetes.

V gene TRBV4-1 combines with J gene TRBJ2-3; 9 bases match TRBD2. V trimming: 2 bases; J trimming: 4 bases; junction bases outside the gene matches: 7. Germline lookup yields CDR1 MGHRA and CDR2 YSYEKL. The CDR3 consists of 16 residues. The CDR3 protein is CASSQQSGGRADTQYF. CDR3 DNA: TGCGCCAGCAGCCAACAAAGCGGGGGGCGGGCAGATACGCAGTATTTT.

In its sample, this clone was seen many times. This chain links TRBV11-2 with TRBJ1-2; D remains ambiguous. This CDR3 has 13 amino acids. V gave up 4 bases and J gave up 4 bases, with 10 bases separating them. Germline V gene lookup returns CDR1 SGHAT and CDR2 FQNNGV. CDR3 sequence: CASSSLGGYGYTF. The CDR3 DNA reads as TGTGCCAGCAGCTCGCTGGGAGGCTATGGCTACACCTTC.

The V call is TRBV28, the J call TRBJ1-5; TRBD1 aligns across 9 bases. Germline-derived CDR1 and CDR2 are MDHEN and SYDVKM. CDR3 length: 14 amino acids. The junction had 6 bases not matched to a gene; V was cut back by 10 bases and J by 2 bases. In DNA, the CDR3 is TGTGCCACGAACAGGGGGCGCGGCAATCAGCCCCAGCATTTT. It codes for CATNRGRGNQPQHF.

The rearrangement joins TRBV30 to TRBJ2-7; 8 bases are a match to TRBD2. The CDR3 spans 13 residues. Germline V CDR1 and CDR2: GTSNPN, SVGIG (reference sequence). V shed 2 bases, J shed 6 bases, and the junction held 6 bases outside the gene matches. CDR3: CAWSTSGGSEQYF. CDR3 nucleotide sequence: TGTGCCTGGAGTACTAGCGGAGGCTCCGAGCAGTACTTC.

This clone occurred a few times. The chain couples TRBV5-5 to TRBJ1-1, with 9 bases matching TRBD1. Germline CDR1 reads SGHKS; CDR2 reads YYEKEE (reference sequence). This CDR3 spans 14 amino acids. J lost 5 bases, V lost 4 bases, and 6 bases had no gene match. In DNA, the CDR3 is TGTGCCAGCAGCGTGACAGGGGGAGGGACTGAAGCTTTCTTT. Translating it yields CASSVTGGGTEAFF.

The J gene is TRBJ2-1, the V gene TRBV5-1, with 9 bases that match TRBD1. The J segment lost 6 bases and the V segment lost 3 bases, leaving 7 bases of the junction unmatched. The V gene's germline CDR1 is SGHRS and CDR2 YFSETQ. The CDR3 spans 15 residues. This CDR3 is CASSSRDRVANEQFF. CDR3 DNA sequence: TGCGCCAGCAGCTCTCGGGACAGGGTAGCCAATGAGCAGTTCTTC.

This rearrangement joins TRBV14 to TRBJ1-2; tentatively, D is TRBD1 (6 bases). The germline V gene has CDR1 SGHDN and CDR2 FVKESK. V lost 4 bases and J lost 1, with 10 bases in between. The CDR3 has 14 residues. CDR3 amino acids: CASSRDNFNYGYTF. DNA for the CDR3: TGTGCCAGCAGCCGGGACAACTTTAACTATGGCTACACCTTC.

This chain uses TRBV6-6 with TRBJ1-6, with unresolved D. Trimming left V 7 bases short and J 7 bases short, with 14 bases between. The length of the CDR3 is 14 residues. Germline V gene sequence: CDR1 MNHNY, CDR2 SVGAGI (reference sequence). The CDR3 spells CASNTGGINSPLHF. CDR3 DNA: TGTGCCAGCAATACGGGCGGGATCAATTCACCCCTCCACTTT.

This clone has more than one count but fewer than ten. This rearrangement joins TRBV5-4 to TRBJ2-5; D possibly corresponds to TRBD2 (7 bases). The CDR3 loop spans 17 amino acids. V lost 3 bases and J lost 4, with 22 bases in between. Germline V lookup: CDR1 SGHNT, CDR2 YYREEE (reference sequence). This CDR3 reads CASSSGGGWERGETQYF. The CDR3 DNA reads TGTGCCAGCAGCTCCGGCGGGGGCTGGGAACGGGGAGAGACCCAGTACTTC.

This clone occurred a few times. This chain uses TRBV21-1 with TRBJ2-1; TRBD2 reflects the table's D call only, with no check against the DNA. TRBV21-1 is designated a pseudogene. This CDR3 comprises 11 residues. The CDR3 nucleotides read TGTGCCAGCTGCATTCCCTATGAGCAGTTCTTC. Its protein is CASCIPYEQFF.

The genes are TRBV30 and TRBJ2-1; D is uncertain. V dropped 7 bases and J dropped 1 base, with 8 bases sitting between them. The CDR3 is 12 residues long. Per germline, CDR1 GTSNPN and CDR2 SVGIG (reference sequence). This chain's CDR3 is CASTSSYNEQFF. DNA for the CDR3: TGTGCCTCCACCAGTTCCTACAATGAGCAGTTCTTC.

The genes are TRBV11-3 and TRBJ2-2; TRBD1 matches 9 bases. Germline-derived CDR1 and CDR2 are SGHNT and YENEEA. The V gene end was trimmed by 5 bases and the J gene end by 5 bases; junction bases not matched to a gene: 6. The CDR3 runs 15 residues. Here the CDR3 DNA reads TGTGCCAGCAGCCCACAGGGGGCGGTAACCGGGGAGCTGTTTTTT. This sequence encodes CASSPQGAVTGELFF.

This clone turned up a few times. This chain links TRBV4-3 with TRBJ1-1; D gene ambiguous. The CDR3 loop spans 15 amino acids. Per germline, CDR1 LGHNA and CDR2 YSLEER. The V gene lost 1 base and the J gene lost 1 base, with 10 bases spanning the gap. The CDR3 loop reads CASSQVGTGNTEAFF. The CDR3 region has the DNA TGCGCCAGCAGCCAAGTAGGCACGGGGAACACTGAAGCTTTCTTT.

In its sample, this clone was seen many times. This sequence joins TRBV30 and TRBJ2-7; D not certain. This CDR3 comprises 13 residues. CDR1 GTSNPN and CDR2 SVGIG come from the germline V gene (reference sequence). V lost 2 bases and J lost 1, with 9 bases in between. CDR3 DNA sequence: TGTGCCTGGAGTTGGAGACGGTCCTACGAGCAGTACTTC. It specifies CAWSWRRSYEQYF.

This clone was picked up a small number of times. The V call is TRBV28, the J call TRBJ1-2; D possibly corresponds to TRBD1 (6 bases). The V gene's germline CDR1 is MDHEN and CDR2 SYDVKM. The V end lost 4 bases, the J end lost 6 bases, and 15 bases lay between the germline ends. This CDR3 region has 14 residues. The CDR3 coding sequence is TGTGCCAGCAGTTCTACAGGGCTGGGGGATGGCTACACCTTC. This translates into CASSSTGLGDGYTF.

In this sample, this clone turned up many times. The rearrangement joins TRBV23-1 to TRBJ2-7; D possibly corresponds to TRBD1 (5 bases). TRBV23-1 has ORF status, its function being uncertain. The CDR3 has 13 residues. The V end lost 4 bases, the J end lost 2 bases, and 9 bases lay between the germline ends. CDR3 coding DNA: TGCGCCAGCAGTCTGGGGCAGACCTACGAGCAGTACTTC. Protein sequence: CASSLGQTYEQYF.

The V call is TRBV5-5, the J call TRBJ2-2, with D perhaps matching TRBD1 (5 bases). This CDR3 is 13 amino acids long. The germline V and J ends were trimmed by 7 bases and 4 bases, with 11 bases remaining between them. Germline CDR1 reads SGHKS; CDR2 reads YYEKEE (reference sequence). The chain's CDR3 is CASSGAFTGELFF. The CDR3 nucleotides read TGTGCCAGCTCTGGGGCCTTCACCGGGGAGCTGTTTTTT.

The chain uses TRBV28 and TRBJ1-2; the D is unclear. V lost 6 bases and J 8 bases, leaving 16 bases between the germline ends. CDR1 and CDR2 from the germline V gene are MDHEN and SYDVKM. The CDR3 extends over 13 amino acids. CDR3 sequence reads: CASSLSEGRGYTF. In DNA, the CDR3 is TGTGCCAGCAGCCTTAGCGAGGGTAGGGGCTACACCTTC.

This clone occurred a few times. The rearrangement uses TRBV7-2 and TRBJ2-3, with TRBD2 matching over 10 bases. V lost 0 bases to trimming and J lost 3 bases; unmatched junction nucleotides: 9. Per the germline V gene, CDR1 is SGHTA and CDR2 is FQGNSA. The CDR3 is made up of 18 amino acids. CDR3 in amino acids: CASSLAQRGGQKTDTQYF. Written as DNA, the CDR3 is TGTGCCAGCAGCTTAGCCCAGCGGGGGGGCCAGAAGACAGATACGCAGTATTTT.

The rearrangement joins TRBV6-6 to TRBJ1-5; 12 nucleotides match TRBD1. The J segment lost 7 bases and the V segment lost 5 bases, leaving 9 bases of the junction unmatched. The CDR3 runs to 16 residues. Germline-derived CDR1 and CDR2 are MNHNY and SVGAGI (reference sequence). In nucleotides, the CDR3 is TGTGCCAGCAGTCCGGGGGACAGGGGGCTTCGGCAGCCCCAGCATTTT. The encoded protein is CASSPGDRGLRQPQHF.

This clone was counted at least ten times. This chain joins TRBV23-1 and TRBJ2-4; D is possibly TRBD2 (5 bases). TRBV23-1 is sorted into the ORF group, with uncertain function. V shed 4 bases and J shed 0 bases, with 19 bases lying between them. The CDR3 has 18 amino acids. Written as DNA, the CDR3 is TGCGCCAGCAGTCTCAGATGGAAAAGAGGGCAAGCCAAAAACATTCAGTACTTC. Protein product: CASSLRWKRGQAKNIQYF.

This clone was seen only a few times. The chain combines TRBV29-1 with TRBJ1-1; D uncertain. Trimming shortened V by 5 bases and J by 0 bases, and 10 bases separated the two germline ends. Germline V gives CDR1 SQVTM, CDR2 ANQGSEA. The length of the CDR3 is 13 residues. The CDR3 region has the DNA TGCAGCGTTCTAGAGGCACTGAACACTGAAGCTTTCTTT. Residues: CSVLEALNTEAFF.

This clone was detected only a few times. The CDR3 region has the DNA TGTGCCAGCAGCAAACTGGGGACAGGGAGCGGAAAATTCTACGAGCAGTACTTC. Protein product: CASSKLGTGSGKFYEQYF. The chain recombines TRBV7-2 with TRBJ2-7, with 9 bases matching TRBD1. The germline V gene has CDR1 SGHTA and CDR2 FQGNSA. With 5 bases clipped from V and 3 bases from J, the junction kept 17 bases outside the gene matches. This CDR3 region has 18 residues.

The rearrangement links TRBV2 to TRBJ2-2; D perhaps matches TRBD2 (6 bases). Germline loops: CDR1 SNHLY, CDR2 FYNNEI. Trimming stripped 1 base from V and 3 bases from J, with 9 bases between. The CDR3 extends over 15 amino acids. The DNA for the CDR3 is TGTGCCAGCAGTGAAGGGAGGAGGGACACCGGGGAGCTGTTTTTT. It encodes CASSEGRRDTGELFF.

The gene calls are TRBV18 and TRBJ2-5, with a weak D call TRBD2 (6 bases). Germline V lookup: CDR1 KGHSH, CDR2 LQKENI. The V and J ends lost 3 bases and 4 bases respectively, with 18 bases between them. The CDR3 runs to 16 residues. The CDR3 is CASSPPGSGEGETQYF. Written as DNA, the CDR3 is TGTGCCAGCTCACCGCCGGGTAGCGGAGAGGGAGAGACCCAGTACTTC. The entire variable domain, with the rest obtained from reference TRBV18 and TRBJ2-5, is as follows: NAGVMQNPRHLVRRRGQEARLRCSPMKGHSHVYWYRQLPEEGLKFMVYLQKENIIDESGMPKERFSAEFPKEGPSILRIQQVVRGDSAAYFCASSPPGSGEGETQYFGPGTRLLVL.